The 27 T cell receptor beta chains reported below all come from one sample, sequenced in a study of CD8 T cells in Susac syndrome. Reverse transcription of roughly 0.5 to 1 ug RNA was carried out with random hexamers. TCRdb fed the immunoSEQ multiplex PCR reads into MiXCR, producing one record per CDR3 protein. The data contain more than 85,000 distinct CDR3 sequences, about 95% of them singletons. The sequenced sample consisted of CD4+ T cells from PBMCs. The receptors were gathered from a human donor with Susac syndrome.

The CDR3 region has the DNA TGTGCCAGCAGTGAATATGGAGTCTACTCTGGAAACACCATATATTTT. It encodes CASSEYGVYSGNTIYF. The chain carries TRBV25-1 and TRBJ1-3; D gene ambiguous. The V gene's germline CDR1 is MGHDK and CDR2 SYGVNS. The CDR3 is made up of 16 amino acids. Trimming cost V 0 bases and J 0 bases, with 9 bases left between them.

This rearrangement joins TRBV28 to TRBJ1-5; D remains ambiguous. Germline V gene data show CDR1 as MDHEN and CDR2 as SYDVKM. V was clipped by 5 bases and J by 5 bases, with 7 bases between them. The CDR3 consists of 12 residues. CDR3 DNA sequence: TGTGCCAGCAGTCGCCCATATCAGCCCCAGCATTTT. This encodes CASSRPYQPQHF.

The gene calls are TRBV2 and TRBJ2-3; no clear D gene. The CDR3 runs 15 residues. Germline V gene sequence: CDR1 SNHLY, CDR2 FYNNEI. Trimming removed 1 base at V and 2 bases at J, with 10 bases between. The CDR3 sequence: CASSEVRMITDTQYF. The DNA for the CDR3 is TGTGCCAGCAGTGAAGTCCGAATGATCACAGATACGCAGTATTTT.

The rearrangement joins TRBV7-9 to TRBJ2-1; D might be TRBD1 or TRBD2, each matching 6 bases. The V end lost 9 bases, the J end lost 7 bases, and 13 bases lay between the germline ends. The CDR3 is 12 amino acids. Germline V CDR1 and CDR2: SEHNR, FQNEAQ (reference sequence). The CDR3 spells CASVPGANEQFF. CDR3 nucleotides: TGTGCCAGTGTCCCGGGGGCTAATGAGCAGTTCTTC.

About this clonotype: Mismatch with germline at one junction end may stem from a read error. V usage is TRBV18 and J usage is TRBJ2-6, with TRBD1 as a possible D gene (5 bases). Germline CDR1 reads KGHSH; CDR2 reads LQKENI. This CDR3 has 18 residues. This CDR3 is CASSPPSLPGRGPNVLIF. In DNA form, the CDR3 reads TGTGCCAGCTCACCGCCTTCACTACCAGGGCGTGGGCCCAACGTCCTGATTTTC.

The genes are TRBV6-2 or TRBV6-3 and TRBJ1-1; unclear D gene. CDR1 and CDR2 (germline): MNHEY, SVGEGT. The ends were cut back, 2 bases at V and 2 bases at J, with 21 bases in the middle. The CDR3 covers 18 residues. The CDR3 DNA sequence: TGTGCCAGCAGTTACAACAACCCCTGGACCGAGGACAACACTGAAGCTTTCTTT. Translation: CASSYNNPWTEDNTEAFF.

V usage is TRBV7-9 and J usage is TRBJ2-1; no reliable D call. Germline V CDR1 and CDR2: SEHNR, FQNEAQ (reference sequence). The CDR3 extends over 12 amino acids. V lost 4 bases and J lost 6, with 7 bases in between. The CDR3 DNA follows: TGTGCCAGCAGCTCCTCGGCCAATGAGCAGTTCTTC. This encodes CASSSSANEQFF.

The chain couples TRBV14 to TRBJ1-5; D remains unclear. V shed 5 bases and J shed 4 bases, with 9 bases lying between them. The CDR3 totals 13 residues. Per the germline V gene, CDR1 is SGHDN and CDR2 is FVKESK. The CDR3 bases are TGTGCCAGCAGCGAGAGGGCAAATCAGCCCCAGCATTTT. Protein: CASSERANQPQHF.

CDR3 amino acids: CAISESTGNGYTF. The CDR3 DNA is TGTGCCATCAGTGAGTCGACGGGGAATGGCTACACCTTC. This chain links TRBV10-3 with TRBJ1-2, with unresolved D. Germline CDR1 ENHRY, CDR2 SYGVKD. The CDR3 is 13 residues long. V lost 0 bases, J lost 6 bases, and 8 bases lay in between.

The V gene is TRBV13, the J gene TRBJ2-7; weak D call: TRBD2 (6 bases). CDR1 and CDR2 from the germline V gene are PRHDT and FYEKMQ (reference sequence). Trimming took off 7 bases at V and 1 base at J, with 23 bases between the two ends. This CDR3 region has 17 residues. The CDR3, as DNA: TGTGCCAGCATCCTTTCCTCGGGCGGGGCCCATTCCTACGAGCAGTACTTC. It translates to CASILSSGGAHSYEQYF.

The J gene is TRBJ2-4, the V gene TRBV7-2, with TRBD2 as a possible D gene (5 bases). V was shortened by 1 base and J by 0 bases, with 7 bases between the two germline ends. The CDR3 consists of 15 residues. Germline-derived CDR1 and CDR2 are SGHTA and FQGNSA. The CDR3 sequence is CASSLVSGAKNIQYF. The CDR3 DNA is TGTGCCAGCAGCTTAGTGAGCGGAGCCAAAAACATTCAGTACTTC.

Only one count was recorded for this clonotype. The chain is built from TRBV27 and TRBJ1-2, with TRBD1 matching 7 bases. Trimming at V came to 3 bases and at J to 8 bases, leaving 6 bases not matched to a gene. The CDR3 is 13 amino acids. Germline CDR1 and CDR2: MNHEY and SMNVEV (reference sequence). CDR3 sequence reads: CASSFAGGVGYTF. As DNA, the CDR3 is TGTGCCAGCAGTTTTGCAGGGGGGGTAGGCTACACCTTC.

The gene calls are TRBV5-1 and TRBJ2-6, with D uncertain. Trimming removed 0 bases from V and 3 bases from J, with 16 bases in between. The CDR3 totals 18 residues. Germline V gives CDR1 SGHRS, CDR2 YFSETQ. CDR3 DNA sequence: TGCGCCAGCAGCTTGGAACAGCTCCAAACCCTTGGGGCCAACGTCCTGACTTTC. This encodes CASSLEQLQTLGANVLTF. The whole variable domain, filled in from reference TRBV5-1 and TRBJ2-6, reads KAGVTQTPRYLIKTRGQQVTLSCSPISGHRSVSWYQQTPGQGLQFLFEYFSETQRNKGNFPGRFSGRQFSNSRSEMNVSTLELGDSALYLCASSLEQLQTLGANVLTFGAGSRLTVL.

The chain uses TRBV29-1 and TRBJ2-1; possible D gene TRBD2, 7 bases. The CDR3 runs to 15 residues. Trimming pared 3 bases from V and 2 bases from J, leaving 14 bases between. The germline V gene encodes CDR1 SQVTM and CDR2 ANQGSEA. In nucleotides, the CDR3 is TGCAGCGTTGATCGGGCGGGGGCCGCCTACAATGAGCAGTTCTTC. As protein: CSVDRAGAAYNEQFF.

As DNA, the CDR3 is TGTGCCACCAGCAATAAGTCCCGGTGGGGTGAAAAACTGTTTTTT. Residues: CATSNKSRWGEKLFF. This chain uses TRBV15 with TRBJ1-4, with D uncertain. The CDR3 is 15 residues long. The V gene lost 4 bases and the J gene lost 7 bases, with 16 bases spanning the gap. The germline V gene encodes CDR1 LNHNV and CDR2 YYDKDF (reference sequence).

CDR3 protein: CASSQDTGYGYTF. Here the CDR3 DNA reads TGCGCCAGCAGCCAAGATACGGGTTATGGCTACACCTTC. The V and J genes are TRBV4-1 and TRBJ1-2; no definite D call. Trimming removed 0 bases at V and 5 bases at J, with 7 bases between. CDR1 is MGHRA and CDR2 is YSYEKL in the germline V gene. There are 13 residues in the CDR3.

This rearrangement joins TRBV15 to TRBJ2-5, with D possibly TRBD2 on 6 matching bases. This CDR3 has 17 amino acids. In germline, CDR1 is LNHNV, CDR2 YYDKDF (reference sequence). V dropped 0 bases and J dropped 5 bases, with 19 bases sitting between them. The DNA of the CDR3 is TGTGCCACCAGCAGAGATCCTCCGGGACTCCCGCGCGAGACCCAGTACTTC. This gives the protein CATSRDPPGLPRETQYF.

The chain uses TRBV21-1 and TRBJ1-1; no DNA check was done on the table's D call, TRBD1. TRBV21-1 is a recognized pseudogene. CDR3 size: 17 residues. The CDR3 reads CASSKRDRGRTNTEAFF. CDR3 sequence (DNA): TGTGCCAGCAGCAAAAGGGACAGGGGGCGGACGAACACTGAAGCTTTCTTT.

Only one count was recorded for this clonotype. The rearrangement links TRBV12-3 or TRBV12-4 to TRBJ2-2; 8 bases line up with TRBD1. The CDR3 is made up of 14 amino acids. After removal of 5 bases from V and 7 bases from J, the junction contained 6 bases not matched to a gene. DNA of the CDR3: TGTGCCAGCAGTCCAGGGGGCTCGATCGGGGAGCTGTTTTTT. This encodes CASSPGGSIGELFF.

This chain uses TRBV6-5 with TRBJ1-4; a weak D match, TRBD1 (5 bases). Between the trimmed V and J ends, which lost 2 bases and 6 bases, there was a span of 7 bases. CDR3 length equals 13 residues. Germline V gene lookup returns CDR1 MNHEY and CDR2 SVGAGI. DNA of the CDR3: TGTGCCAGCAGTTACGGCAGGGATGAAAAACTGTTTTTT. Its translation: CASSYGRDEKLFF.

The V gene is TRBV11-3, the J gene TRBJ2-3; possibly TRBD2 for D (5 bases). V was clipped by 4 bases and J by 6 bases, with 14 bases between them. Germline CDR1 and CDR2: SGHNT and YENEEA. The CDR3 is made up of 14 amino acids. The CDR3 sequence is CASSSSGVGDTQYF. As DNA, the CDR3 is TGTGCCAGCAGCTCCTCCGGGGTTGGGGATACGCAGTATTTT.

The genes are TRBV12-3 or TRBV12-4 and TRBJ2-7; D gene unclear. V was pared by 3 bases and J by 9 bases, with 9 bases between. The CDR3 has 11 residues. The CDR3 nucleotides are TGTGCCAGCAGTTTTAATACGTGGCAGTACTTC. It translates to CASSFNTWQYF.

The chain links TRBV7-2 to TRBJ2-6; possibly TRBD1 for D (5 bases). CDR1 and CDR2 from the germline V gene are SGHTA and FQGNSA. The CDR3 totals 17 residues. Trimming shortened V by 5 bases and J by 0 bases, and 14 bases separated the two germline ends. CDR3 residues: CASSLDISSSGANVLTF. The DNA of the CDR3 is TGTGCCAGCAGCCTGGACATATCTTCCTCTGGGGCCAACGTCCTGACTTTC.

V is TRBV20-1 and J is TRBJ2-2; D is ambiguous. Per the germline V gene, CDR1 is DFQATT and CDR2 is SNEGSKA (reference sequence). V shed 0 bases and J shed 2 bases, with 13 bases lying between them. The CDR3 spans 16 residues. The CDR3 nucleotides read TGCAGTGCTAGAGATCGAAAGGTTGTCAACACCGGGGAGCTGTTTTTT. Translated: CSARDRKVVNTGELFF.

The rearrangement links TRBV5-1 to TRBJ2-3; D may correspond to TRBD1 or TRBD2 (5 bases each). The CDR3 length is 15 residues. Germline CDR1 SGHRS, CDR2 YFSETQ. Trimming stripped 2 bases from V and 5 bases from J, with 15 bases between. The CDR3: CASSFGTPFEDTQYF. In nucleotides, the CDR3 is TGCGCCAGCAGCTTCGGGACCCCTTTTGAAGATACGCAGTATTTT.

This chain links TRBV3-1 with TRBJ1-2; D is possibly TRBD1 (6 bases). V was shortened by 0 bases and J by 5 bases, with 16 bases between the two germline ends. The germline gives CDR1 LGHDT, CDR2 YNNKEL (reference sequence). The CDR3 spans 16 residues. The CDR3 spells CASSQDWGQGEYGYTF. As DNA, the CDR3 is TGTGCCAGCAGCCAAGATTGGGGGCAGGGCGAGTATGGCTACACCTTC.

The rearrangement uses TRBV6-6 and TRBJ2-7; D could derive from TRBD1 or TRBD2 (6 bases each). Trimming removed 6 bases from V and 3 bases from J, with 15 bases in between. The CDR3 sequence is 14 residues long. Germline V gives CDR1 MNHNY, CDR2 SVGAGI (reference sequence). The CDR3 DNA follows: TGTGCCAGCAGACCCTCGGGGGCCAACTACGAGCAGTACTTC. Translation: CASRPSGANYEQYF.